In this sample, the clone carrying this TCR beta chain turned up many times. The antigen is unknown. This CDR3 is 13 amino acids long. TCR beta libraries were built with iRepertoire HTBI primers and Arm-PCR of CDR3 regions. TCRdb ran MiXCR on the multiplex PCR reads and lists one entry per CDR3 protein. The sample holds 390,000 or so distinct CDR3 sequences, around 11% seen once. The data belong to a study of regulatory T cells in long-lasting Graves disease. Study observations and caveats: Persistent cases favored TRBV28, TRBJ1-2 and TRBJ2-5.

Time point in this sample: newly diagnosed GD, antithyroid drugs for less than 3 months. RNA from PBMCs was the source of the TCR library. American Thyroid Association guidelines served as the basis for diagnosing Graves' disease. This same sample was also taken into another study, of T cells in Graves' hyperthyroidism and ophthalmopathy. That work states: Diagnostic assessment was based on clinical symptoms, serum thyroxine and TRAb, thyroid ultrasound and orbital computed tomography. The HTBI primer set was used in a first-round RT-PCR of the TCR CDR3.

The origin of this receptor is a woman aged 18 to 35 with Graves disease. Specimen: peripheral blood mononuclear cells (PBMCs), collected at new diagnosis, from a patient treated with antithyroid drugs. The rearrangement joins TRBV3-2 to TRBJ2-7; TRBD1 was called by the table and not checked on the DNA. TRBV3-2 is recorded as a pseudogene. The chain's CDR3 is CASSTPQPYEQYF. The CDR3 coding sequence is TGTGCCAGCTCGACCCCCCAGCCCTACGAGCAGTACTTC.